This record concerns one T cell receptor beta chain sequence. These data are taken from a study of control samples from healthy donors and cancer patients. The repertoire was sequenced with immunoSEQ multiplex PCR; TCRdb's copy has only in-frame clones and lacks some. The table has 150,000 to 200,000 clones, approximately 94% seen once. The V and J ends lost 3 bases and 6 bases respectively, with 9 bases between them. CDR1 and CDR2 from the germline V gene are LNHDA and SQIVND (reference sequence). The CDR3 is 14 residues long. This receptor was identified in a man aged 55 to 70 with colorectal cancer. Source material: PBMCs. V is TRBV19 and J is TRBJ1-6, with D unclear. The CDR3, as DNA: TGTGCCAGTAGTATGGGAGCGGGTAATTCACCCCTCCACTTT. Encoded protein: CASSMGAGNSPLHF. The full variable domain, completed using reference TRBV19 and TRBJ1-6, is DGGITQSPKYLFRKEGQNVTLSCEQNLNHDAMYWYRQDPGQGLRLIYYSQIVNDFQKGDIAEGYSVSREKKESFPLTVTSAQKNPTAFYLCASSMGAGNSPLHFGNGTRLTVT.